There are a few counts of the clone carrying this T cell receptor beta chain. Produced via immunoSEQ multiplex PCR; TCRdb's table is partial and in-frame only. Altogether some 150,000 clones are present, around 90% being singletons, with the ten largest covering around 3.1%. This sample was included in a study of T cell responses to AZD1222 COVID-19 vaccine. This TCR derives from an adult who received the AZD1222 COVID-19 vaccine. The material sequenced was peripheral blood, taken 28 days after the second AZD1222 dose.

CDR3 DNA sequence: TGCGCCAGCAGCCTAGTAGGGACAGCAAACACTGAAGCTTTCTTT. Translated: CASSLVGTANTEAFF. The chain joins TRBV5-1 to TRBJ1-1; 7 bases fit TRBD1. The CDR3 has 15 residues. CDR1 SGHRS and CDR2 YFSETQ come from the germline V gene. The junction had 8 bases not matched to a gene; V was cut back by 4 bases and J by 2 bases.